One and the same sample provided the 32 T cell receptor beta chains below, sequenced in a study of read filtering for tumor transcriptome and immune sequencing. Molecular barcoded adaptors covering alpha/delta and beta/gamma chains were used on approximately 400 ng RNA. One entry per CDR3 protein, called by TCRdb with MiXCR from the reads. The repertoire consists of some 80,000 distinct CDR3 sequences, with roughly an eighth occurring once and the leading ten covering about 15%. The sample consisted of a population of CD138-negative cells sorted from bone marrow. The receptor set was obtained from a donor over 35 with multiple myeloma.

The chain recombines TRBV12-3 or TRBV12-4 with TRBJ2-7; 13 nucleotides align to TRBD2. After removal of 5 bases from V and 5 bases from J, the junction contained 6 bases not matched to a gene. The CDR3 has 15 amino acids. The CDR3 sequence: CASSQTSGRAHEQYF. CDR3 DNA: TGTGCCAGCAGTCAAACTAGCGGGAGGGCCCACGAGCAGTACTTC.

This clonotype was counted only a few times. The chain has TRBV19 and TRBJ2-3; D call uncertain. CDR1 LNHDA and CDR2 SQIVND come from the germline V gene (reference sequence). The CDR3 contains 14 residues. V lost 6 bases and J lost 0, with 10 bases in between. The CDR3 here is CASSGSLSTDTQYF. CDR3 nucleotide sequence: TGTGCCAGTAGCGGGTCCCTCAGCACAGATACGCAGTATTTT.

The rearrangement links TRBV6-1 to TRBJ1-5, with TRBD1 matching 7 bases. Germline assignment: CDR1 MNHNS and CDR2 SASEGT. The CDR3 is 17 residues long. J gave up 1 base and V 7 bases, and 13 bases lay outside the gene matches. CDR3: CASTQQLAGGSNQPQHF. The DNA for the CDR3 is TGTGCCAGCACCCAACAGTTGGCAGGGGGAAGCAATCAGCCCCAGCATTTT.

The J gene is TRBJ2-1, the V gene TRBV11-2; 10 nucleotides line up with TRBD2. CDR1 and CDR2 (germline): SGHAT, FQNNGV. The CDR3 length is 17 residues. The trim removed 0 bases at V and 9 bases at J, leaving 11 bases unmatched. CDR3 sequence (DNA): TGTGCCAGCAGCTTAGATTTTTGGTCTAGCGGGAGCGGTGAGCAGTTCTTC. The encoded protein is CASSLDFWSSGSGEQFF.

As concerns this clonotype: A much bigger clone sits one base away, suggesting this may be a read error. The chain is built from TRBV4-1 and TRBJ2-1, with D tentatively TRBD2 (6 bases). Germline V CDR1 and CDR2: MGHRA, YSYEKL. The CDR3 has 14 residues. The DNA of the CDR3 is TGCGCCAGCAGCCGAAGGGAGGCCTACAATAAGCAGTTCTTC. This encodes CASSRREAYNKQFF.

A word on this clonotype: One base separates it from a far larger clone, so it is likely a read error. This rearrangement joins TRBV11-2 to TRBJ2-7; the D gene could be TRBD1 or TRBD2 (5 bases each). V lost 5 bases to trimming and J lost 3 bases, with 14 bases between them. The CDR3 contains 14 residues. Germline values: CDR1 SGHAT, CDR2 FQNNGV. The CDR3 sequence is CASSPPRGDYEQYF. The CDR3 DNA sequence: TGTGCCAGCAGCCCCCCTAGAGGGGACTACGAGCAGTACTTC.

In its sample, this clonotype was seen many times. The CDR3 nucleotides are TGCAGTGCTAGAGTCGCATCTGGCCGCGCGGACAATCAGCCCCAGCATTTT. It encodes CSARVASGRADNQPQHF. The chain joins TRBV20-1 to TRBJ1-5, with D unclear. V was shortened by 1 base and J by 3 bases, with 19 bases between the two germline ends. Germline values: CDR1 DFQATT, CDR2 SNEGSKA (reference sequence). The CDR3 is 17 amino acids.

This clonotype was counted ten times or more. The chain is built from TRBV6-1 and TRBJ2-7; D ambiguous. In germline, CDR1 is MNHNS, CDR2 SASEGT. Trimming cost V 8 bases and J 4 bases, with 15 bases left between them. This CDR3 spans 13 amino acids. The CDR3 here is CASRPGPRYEQYF. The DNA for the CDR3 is TGTGCCAGCCGGCCCGGTCCTCGATACGAGCAGTACTTC.

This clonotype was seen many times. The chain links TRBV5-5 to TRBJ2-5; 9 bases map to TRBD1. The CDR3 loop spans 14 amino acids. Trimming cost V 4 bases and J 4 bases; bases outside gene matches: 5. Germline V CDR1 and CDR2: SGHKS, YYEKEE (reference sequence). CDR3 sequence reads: CASSPDRGRETQYF. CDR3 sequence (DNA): TGTGCCAGCAGCCCGGACAGGGGTCGAGAGACCCAGTACTTC.

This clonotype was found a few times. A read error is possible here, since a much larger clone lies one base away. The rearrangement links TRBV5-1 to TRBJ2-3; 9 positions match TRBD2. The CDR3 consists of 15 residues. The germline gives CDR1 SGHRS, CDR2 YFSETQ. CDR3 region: CASSHNSGRADRQYF. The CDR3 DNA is TGCGCCAGCAGCCATAATAGCGGGAGAGCAGATAGGCAGTATTTT.

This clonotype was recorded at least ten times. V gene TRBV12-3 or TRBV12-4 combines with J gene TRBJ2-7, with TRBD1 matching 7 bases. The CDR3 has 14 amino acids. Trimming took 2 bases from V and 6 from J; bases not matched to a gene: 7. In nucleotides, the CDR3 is TGTGCCAGCAGTTTAACCGCGACAGGGAGCGAGCAGTACTTC. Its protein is CASSLTATGSEQYF.

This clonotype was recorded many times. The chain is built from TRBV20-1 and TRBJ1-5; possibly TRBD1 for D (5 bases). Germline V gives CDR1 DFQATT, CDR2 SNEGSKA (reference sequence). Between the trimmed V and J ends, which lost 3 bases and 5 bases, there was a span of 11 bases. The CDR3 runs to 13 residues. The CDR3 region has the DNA TGCAGTGCTAGTGGGGGGGTCGATCAGCCCCAGCATTTT. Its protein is CSASGGVDQPQHF.

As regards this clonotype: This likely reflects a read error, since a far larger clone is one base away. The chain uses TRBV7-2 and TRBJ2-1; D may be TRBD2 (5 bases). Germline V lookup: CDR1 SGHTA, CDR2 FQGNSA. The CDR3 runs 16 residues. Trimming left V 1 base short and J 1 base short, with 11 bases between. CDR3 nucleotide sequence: TGTGCCAGCAGCTTAGGGTCCAGCGGATCCTACAATGAGCAGTTCTTC. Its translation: CASSLGSSGSYNEQFF.

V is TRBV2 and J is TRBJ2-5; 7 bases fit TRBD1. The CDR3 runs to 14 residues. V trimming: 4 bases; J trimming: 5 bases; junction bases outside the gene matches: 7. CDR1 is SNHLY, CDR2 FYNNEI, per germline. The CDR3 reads CASSARQGGETQYF. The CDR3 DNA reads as TGTGCCAGCAGTGCTCGACAGGGCGGTGAGACCCAGTACTTC.

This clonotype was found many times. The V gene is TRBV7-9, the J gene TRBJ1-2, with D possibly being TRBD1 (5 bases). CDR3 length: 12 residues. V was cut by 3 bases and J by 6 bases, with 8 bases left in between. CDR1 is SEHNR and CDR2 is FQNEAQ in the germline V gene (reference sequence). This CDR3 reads CASSLTENGYTF. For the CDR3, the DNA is TGTGCCAGCAGCTTGACAGAGAATGGCTACACCTTC.

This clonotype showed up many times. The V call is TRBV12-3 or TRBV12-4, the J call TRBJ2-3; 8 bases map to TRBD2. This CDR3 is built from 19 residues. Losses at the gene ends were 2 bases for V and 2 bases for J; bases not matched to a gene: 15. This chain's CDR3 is CASSLNTGRSGGNTDTQYF. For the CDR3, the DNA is TGTGCCAGCAGTTTAAATACAGGGAGAAGCGGGGGAAACACAGATACGCAGTATTTT.

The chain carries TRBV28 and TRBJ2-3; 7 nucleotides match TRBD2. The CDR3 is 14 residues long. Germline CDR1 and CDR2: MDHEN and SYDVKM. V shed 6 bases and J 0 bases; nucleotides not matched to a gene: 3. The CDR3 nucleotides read TGTGCCAGCAGCGGGACTACCAGCACAGATACGCAGTATTTT. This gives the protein CASSGTTSTDTQYF.

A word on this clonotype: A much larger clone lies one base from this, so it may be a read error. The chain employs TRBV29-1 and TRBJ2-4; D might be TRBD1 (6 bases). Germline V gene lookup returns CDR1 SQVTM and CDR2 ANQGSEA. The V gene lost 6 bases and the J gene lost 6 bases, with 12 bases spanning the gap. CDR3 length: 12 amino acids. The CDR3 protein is CSVQGSGNIQYF. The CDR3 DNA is TGCAGCGTACAGGGATCTGGAAACATTCAGTACTTC.

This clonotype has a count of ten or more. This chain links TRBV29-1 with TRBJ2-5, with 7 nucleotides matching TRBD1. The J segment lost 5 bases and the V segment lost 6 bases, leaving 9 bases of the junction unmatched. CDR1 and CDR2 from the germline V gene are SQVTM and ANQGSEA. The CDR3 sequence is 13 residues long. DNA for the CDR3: TGCAGCGTCACGGGACAGTCCTTGGAGACCCAGTACTTC. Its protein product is CSVTGQSLETQYF. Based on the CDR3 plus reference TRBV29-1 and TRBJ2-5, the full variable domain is SAVISQKPSRDICQRGTSLTIQCQVDSQVTMMFWYRQQPGQSLTLIATANQGSEATYESGFVIDKFPISRPNLTFSTLTVSNMSPEDSSIYLCSVTGQSLETQYFGPGTRLLVL.

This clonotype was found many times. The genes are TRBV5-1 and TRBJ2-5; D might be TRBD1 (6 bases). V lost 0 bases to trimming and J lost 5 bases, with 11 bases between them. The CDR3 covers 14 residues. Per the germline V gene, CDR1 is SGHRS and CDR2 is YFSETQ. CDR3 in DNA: TGCGCCAGCAGCTTGGGACAGGTGGTGGAGACCCAGTACTTC. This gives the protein CASSLGQVVETQYF.

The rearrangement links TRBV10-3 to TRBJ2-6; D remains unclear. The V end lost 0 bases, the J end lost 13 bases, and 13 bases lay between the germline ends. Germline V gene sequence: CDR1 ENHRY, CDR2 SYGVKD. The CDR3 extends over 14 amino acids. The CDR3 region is CAISESVTRPVLTF. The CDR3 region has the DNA TGTGCCATCAGTGAGTCGGTGACACGCCCGGTCCTGACTTTC.

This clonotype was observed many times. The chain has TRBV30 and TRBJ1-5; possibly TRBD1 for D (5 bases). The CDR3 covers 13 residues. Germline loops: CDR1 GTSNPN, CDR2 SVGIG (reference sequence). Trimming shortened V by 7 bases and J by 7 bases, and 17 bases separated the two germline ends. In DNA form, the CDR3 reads TGTGCCTCAGGAACAGGAGGAGGACAGCCCCAGCATTTT. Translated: CASGTGGGQPQHF.

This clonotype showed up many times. In DNA form, the CDR3 reads TGCAGTGCATTAGCGGGAGGGCCCGACAATGAGCAGTTCTTC. Translating gives CSALAGGPDNEQFF. The V gene is TRBV20-1, the J gene TRBJ2-1; 11 bases are a match to TRBD2. Germline trimming cut 6 bases from V and 5 bases from J; bases unmatched to any gene: 6. This CDR3 comprises 14 residues. The V gene's germline CDR1 is DFQATT and CDR2 SNEGSKA (reference sequence).

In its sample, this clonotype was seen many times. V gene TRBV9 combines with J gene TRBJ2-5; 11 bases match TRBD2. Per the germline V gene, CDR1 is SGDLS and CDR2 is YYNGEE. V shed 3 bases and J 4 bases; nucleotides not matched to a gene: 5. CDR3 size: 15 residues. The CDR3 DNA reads TGTGCCAGCAGCGCCCTTCTAGCGGGAGGAGAGACCCAGTACTTC. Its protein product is CASSALLAGGETQYF.

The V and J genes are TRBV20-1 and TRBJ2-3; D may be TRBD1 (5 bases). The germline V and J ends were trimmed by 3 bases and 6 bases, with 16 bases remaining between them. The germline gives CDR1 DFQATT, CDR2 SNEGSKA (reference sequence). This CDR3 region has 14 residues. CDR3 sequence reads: CSASPSGRMDTQYF. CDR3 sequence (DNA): TGCAGTGCTAGCCCTTCAGGGCGCATGGATACGCAGTATTTT.

This CDR3 reads CASSRTGSYEQYF. The CDR3 DNA reads as TGTGCCAGCAGTCGGACAGGCTCCTACGAGCAGTACTTC. V and J are TRBV28 and TRBJ2-7, with 7 bases identical to TRBD1. V trimming: 5 bases; J trimming: 0 bases; junction bases outside the gene matches: 1. Looked up from germline, CDR1 is MDHEN and CDR2 is SYDVKM. The CDR3 consists of 13 residues. The full variable domain, with the rest looked up from reference TRBV28 and TRBJ2-7, is DVKVTQSSRYLVKRTGEKVFLECVQDMDHENMFWYRQDPGLGLRLIYFSYDVKMKEKGDIPEGYSVSREKKERFSLILESASTNQTSMYLCASSRTGSYEQYFGPGTRLTVT.

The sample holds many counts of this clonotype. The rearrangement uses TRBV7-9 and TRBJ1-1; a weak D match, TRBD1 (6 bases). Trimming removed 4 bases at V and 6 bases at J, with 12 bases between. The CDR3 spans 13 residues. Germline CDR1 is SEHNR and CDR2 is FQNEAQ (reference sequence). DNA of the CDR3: TGTGCCAGCAGCTCAGAGGGGGGGGCTGAAGCTTTCTTT. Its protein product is CASSSEGGAEAFF.

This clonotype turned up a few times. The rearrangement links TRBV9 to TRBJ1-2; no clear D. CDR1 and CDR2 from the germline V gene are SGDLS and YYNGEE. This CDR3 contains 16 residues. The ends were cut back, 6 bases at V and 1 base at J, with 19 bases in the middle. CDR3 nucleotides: TGTGCCAGCAACGAATCCCCCTTTTCCTTTAACTATGGCTACACCTTC. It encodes CASNESPFSFNYGYTF.

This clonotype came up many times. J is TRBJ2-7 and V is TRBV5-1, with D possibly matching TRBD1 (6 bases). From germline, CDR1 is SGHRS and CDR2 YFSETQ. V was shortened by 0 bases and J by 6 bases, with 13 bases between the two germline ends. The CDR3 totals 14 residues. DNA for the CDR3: TGCGCCAGCAGCTTGGTCAGAGTGGGGGCCGAGCAGTACTTC. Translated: CASSLVRVGAEQYF.

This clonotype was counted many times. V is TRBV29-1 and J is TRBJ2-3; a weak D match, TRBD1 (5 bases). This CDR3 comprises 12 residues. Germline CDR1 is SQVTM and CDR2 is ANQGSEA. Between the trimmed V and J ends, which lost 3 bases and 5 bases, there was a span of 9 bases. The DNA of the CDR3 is TGCAGCGTTGAGGGCAGGGAAGATACGCAGTATTTT. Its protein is CSVEGREDTQYF.

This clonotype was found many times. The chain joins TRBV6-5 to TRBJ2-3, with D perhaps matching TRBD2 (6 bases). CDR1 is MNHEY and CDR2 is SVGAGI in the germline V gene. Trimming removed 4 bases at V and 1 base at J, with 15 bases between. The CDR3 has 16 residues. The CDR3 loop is CASSSTGTPGTDTQYF. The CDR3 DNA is TGTGCCAGCAGTTCTACCGGGACTCCGGGCACAGATACGCAGTATTTT.

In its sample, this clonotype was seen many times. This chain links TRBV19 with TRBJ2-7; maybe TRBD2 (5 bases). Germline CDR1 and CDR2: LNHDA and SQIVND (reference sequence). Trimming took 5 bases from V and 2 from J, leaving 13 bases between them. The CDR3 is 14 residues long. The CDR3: CASSETSGAYEQYF. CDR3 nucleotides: TGTGCCAGTAGTGAGACATCCGGGGCCTACGAGCAGTACTTC.